The 11 T cell receptor beta chains presented below share a single source sample, sequenced in a study of OX40 agonist ivuxolimab in advanced cancers. Library prep was done by the immunoSEQ multiplex PCR assay. Sourced from immuneACCESS, this table was stored by TCRdb with only in-frame sequences that have V and J called. A share of the clones is absent; for the studies checked, an unresolved V gene accounts for under half, and the remainder has no known explanation. In all, the sample holds over 55,000 clones, and about 82% of those were seen once. The ten largest account for 1.9% of the sample. Material: CD4+ or CD8+ T cells sorted from blood, obtained in a trial of the OX40 agonist ivuxolimab. The receptor source for this set is an adult with an advanced solid tumor such as melanoma, head and neck, liver or kidney cancer.

Only a few counts were recorded for this clone. This chain links TRBV7-8 with TRBJ2-1, with D uncertain. CDR3 size: 12 residues. CDR1 and CDR2 from the germline V gene are SGHVS and FQNEAQ. V lost 6 bases and J 6 bases, leaving 9 bases between the germline ends. The CDR3 DNA sequence: TGTGCCAGCAGTTACCTTGGCAATGAGCAGTTCTTC. Its translation: CASSYLGNEQFF. The full variable domain, rest sourced from reference TRBV7-8 and TRBJ2-1, is GAGVSQSPRYKVAKRGQDVALRCDPISGHVSLFWYQQALGQGPEFLTYFQNEAQLDKSGLPSDRFFAERPEGSVSTLKIQRTQQEDSAVYLCASSYLGNEQFFGPGTRLTVL.

The rearrangement uses TRBV18 and TRBJ2-5, with TRBD2 as a possible D gene (6 bases). This CDR3 comprises 14 residues. V lost 3 bases and J lost 1, with 9 bases in between. The germline V gene has CDR1 KGHSH and CDR2 LQKENI. The CDR3 nucleotides read TGTGCCAGCTCACCTATCGGGGGCCAAGAGACCCAGTACTTC. Translating it yields CASSPIGGQETQYF.

The chain employs TRBV2 and TRBJ1-3, with 7 bases that match TRBD1. V was clipped by 5 bases and J by 0 bases; unmatched bases: 4. CDR1 and CDR2 from the germline V gene are SNHLY and FYNNEI. CDR3 length: 15 amino acids. CDR3 residues: CASSYNRGSGNTIYF. DNA of the CDR3: TGTGCCAGCAGTTATAACAGGGGCTCTGGAAACACCATATATTTT.

The chain has TRBV27 and TRBJ1-2; TRBD1 matches 9 bases. Germline loops: CDR1 MNHEY, CDR2 SMNVEV (reference sequence). CDR3 length: 16 residues. Losses at the gene ends were 2 bases for V and 2 bases for J; bases not matched to a gene: 6. CDR3 sequence (DNA): TGTGCCAGCAGTTTAAGTAGGACAGGGGACAACTATGGCTACACCTTC. Its protein product is CASSLSRTGDNYGYTF.

The chain combines TRBV19 with TRBJ1-4; no firm D call. The germline CDR1 and CDR2 sequences are LNHDA and SQIVND (reference sequence). The CDR3 runs to 14 residues. The ends were cut back, 4 bases at V and 5 bases at J, with 11 bases in the middle. CDR3 loop: CASSTRRRNEKLFF. The CDR3 DNA reads TGTGCCAGTAGTACAAGACGGAGGAATGAAAAACTGTTTTTT.

The V gene is TRBV15, the J gene TRBJ2-7; unclear D gene. Trimming took off 0 bases at V and 3 bases at J, with 9 bases between the two ends. This CDR3 comprises 14 residues. CDR1 LNHNV and CDR2 YYDKDF come from the germline V gene (reference sequence). DNA for the CDR3: TGTGCCACCAGCAGAGATACAGAGAGCTACGAGCAGTACGTC. Translation: CATSRDTESYEQYV.

This chain connects TRBV6-1 to TRBJ2-4, with 7 bases fitting TRBD2. V lost 6 bases, J lost 11 bases, and 16 bases stayed unmatched. Germline CDR1 is MNHNS and CDR2 is SASEGT. The CDR3 is made up of 15 amino acids. CDR3 nucleotides: TGTGCCAGCAGATCCCACGTTGGGGGGGTCGTGCTTCAGTACTTC. Amino acid sequence: CASRSHVGGVVLQYF.

This sequence joins TRBV9 and TRBJ1-4; D gene ambiguous. The CDR3 extends over 15 amino acids. V lost 4 bases to trimming and J lost 7 bases, with 17 bases between them. Germline V gene sequence: CDR1 SGDLS, CDR2 YYNGEE. The CDR3 loop reads CASSPHHQGGEKLFF. In nucleotides, the CDR3 is TGTGCCAGCAGCCCCCACCACCAAGGTGGTGAAAAACTGTTTTTT. Using reference TRBV9 and TRBJ1-4 for the parts outside the CDR3, the full variable domain is DSGVTQTPKHLITATGQRVTLRCSPRSGDLSVYWYQQSLDQGLQFLIQYYNGEERAKGNILERFSAQQFPDLHSELNLSSLELGDSALYFCASSPHHQGGEKLFFGSGTQLSVL.

This rearrangement joins TRBV5-4 to TRBJ2-1; 13 nucleotides agree with TRBD2. Germline V gives CDR1 SGHNT, CDR2 YYREEE (reference sequence). The CDR3 is 18 amino acids. The junction had 13 bases not matched to a gene; V was cut back by 4 bases and J by 6 bases. CDR3: CASSRPGSTSGRGNEQFF. In nucleotides, the CDR3 is TGTGCCAGCAGCCGCCCGGGATCAACTAGCGGGAGGGGCAATGAGCAGTTCTTC. Using reference TRBV5-4 and TRBJ2-1 for the parts outside the CDR3, the full variable domain is ETGVTQSPTHLIKTRGQQVTLRCSSQSGHNTVSWYQQALGQGPQFIFQYYREEENGRGNFPPRFSGLQFPNYSSELNVNALELDDSALYLCASSRPGSTSGRGNEQFFGPGTRLTVL.

The chain employs TRBV5-1 and TRBJ2-2; no clear D. V was shortened by 1 base and J by 4 bases, with 11 bases between the two germline ends. The CDR3 length is 15 residues. Germline V CDR1 and CDR2: SGHRS, YFSETQ. As DNA, the CDR3 is TGCGCCAGCAGCTTGATGGACCAAGGCACCGGGGAGCTGTTTTTT. The encoded protein is CASSLMDQGTGELFF.

This clone was seen only a few times. This chain uses TRBV5-8 with TRBJ2-7, with no clear D. The germline V gene encodes CDR1 SGHTS and CDR2 YDEGEE. Deletions cut 2 bases from V and 6 bases from J, with 12 bases between. CDR3 length: 13 residues. CDR3 DNA sequence: TGTGCCAGCAGCTTCGTGTTGGGATCCGAGCAGTACTTC. As protein: CASSFVLGSEQYF.